A selection of T cell receptor beta chains follows, all from one sample in a study of T cells in Graves' hyperthyroidism and ophthalmopathy. TCRdb reprocessed the multiplex PCR reads via MiXCR and lists one record per CDR3 protein. The sample lists some 300,000 distinct CDR3 sequences; less than 20% were seen once. The material sequenced was blood. The receptors stem from a man aged 50-60 years with Graves' ophthalmopathy. Both conserved end residues are part of each CDR3. Each record gives: J gene, V gene, clone size, D gene, CDR3 DNA, CDR3 protein. The D gene is left open where the match is weak. A row's size may be missing; if present it is once, few, many or a size class.

J gene: TRBJ1-4
V gene: TRBV9
clone size: few
D gene: NA
CDR3 DNA: TGTGCCAGCAGCGTATCGGGTGGAATAGCGGAAAAACTGTTTTTT
CDR3 protein: CASSVSGGIAEKLFF

J gene: TRBJ2-2
V gene: TRBV28
clone size: many
D gene: TRBD2
CDR3 DNA: TGTGCCAGCAGTTTCCCGACTAGCGGGAGCGGGAACACCGGGGAGCTGTTTTTT
CDR3 protein: CASSFPTSGSGNTGELFF

J gene: TRBJ2-5
V gene: TRBV2
clone size: many
D gene: NA
CDR3 DNA: TGTGCCAGCAGTCACCGTGGGCTAGTCCAAGAGACCCAGTACTTC
CDR3 protein: CASSHRGLVQETQYF

J gene: TRBJ2-5
V gene: TRBV15
clone size: once
D gene: NA
CDR3 DNA: TGTGCCACCAGCAGAGTTAGGGGAGAGACCCAGTACTTC
CDR3 protein: CATSRVRGETQYF

J gene: TRBJ2-7
V gene: TRBV20-1
clone size: NA
D gene: NA
CDR3 DNA: TGCAGTGCTAGAGGACTAACCTACGAGCAGTACTTC
CDR3 protein: CSARGLTYEQYF

J gene: TRBJ2-5
V gene: TRBV7-8
clone size: many
D gene: NA
CDR3 DNA: TGTGCCAGCAGCCGCGGGACGGAAGAGACCCAGTACTTC
CDR3 protein: CASSRGTEETQYF

J gene: TRBJ2-2
V gene: TRBV6-5
clone size: few
D gene: NA
CDR3 DNA: TGTGCCAGCAGTTACTCGAGTCGGCTGAACACCGGGGAGCTGTTTTTT
CDR3 protein: CASSYSSRLNTGELFF

J gene: TRBJ2-1
V gene: TRBV7-9
clone size: many
D gene: TRBD2
CDR3 DNA: TGTGCCAGCAACTCCCTAGCGGGAGGGTTGTTCAATGAGCAGTTCTTC
CDR3 protein: CASNSLAGGLFNEQFF

J gene: TRBJ2-7
V gene: TRBV7-9
clone size: many
D gene: NA
CDR3 DNA: TGTGCCAGCAGCATTCATGATAACAGGGTCCACGAGCAGTACTTC
CDR3 protein: CASSIHDNRVHEQYF

J gene: TRBJ1-6
V gene: TRBV18
clone size: NA
D gene: NA
CDR3 DNA: TGTGCCAGCTCACCATGGAGCTCCAATAATTCACCCCTCCACTTT
CDR3 protein: CASSPWSSNNSPLHF

J gene: TRBJ2-2
V gene: TRBV7-3
clone size: few
D gene: NA
CDR3 DNA: TGTGCCAGCAGCTTAATCCCTCCCGACGCCGGGGAGCTGTTTTTT
CDR3 protein: CASSLIPPDAGELFF

J gene: TRBJ2-7
V gene: TRBV5-5
clone size: NA
D gene: NA
CDR3 DNA: TGTGCCAGCAGCCAAGTCCAGGACCTCCTGGGCGAGCAGTACTTC
CDR3 protein: CASSQVQDLLGEQYF

J gene: TRBJ2-3
V gene: TRBV5-1
clone size: many
D gene: NA
CDR3 DNA: TGCGCCAGCAGCTTTGAAGGGGCCCCCACAGATACGCAGTATTTT
CDR3 protein: CASSFEGAPTDTQYF

J gene: TRBJ2-1
V gene: TRBV11-2
clone size: many
D gene: NA
CDR3 DNA: TGTGCCAGCAGCTTAGATCCTAGCCGGGAGCAGTTCTTC
CDR3 protein: CASSLDPSREQFF

J gene: TRBJ2-7
V gene: TRBV20-1
clone size: many
D gene: NA
CDR3 DNA: TGCAGTACTAGTCCCTTAAGGACAGCCTCCTACGAGCAGTACTTC
CDR3 protein: CSTSPLRTASYEQYF

J gene: TRBJ2-1
V gene: TRBV19
clone size: few
D gene: NA
CDR3 DNA: TGTGCCAGTAGTATAGGGCTTCCCCCGTACAATGAGCAGTTCTTC
CDR3 protein: CASSIGLPPYNEQFF

J gene: TRBJ2-7
V gene: TRBV10-2
clone size: few
D gene: NA
CDR3 DNA: TGCGCCAGCAGTGACGACAGTCCAGTCTACGAGCAGTACTTC
CDR3 protein: CASSDDSPVYEQYF

J gene: TRBJ2-2
V gene: TRBV13
clone size: NA
D gene: NA
CDR3 DNA: TGTGCCAGCAGCCTCACCCCCCTGGGGACCGGGGAGCTGTTTTTT
CDR3 protein: CASSLTPLGTGELFF